This TCR beta chain was sequenced during a study of immune cell composition in non-small cell lung cancer. Points from the study as a whole: Squamous lung tumours showed higher top 10 clone scores and clonality than adenocarcinomas. It was not proven that tumour-reactive clones equal dominant tumour-associated clones. Tumour-associated clones >0.5% occurred in 33% of adenocarcinomas, 75% of squamous.

V lost 0 bases to trimming and J lost 4 bases, with 9 bases between them. Germline values: CDR1 SGHAT, CDR2 FQDESV (reference sequence). This CDR3 spans 14 amino acids. As regards this clone: The target antigen is unknown.

Data came from immunoSEQ multiplex PCR; TCRdb stores just in-frame clones and leaves some out. The data contain about 3,200 clones, more than 65% of them singletons. This sequence joins TRBV11-1 and TRBJ1-1; D may be TRBD1 (5 bases). The sequence was obtained from a human donor with non-small cell lung cancer. The sequenced sample was lung tumor tissue. Here the CDR3 reads CASSLAQGGTEAFF. The CDR3 bases are TGTGCCAGCAGCTTAGCCCAGGGAGGCACTGAAGCTTTCTTT.